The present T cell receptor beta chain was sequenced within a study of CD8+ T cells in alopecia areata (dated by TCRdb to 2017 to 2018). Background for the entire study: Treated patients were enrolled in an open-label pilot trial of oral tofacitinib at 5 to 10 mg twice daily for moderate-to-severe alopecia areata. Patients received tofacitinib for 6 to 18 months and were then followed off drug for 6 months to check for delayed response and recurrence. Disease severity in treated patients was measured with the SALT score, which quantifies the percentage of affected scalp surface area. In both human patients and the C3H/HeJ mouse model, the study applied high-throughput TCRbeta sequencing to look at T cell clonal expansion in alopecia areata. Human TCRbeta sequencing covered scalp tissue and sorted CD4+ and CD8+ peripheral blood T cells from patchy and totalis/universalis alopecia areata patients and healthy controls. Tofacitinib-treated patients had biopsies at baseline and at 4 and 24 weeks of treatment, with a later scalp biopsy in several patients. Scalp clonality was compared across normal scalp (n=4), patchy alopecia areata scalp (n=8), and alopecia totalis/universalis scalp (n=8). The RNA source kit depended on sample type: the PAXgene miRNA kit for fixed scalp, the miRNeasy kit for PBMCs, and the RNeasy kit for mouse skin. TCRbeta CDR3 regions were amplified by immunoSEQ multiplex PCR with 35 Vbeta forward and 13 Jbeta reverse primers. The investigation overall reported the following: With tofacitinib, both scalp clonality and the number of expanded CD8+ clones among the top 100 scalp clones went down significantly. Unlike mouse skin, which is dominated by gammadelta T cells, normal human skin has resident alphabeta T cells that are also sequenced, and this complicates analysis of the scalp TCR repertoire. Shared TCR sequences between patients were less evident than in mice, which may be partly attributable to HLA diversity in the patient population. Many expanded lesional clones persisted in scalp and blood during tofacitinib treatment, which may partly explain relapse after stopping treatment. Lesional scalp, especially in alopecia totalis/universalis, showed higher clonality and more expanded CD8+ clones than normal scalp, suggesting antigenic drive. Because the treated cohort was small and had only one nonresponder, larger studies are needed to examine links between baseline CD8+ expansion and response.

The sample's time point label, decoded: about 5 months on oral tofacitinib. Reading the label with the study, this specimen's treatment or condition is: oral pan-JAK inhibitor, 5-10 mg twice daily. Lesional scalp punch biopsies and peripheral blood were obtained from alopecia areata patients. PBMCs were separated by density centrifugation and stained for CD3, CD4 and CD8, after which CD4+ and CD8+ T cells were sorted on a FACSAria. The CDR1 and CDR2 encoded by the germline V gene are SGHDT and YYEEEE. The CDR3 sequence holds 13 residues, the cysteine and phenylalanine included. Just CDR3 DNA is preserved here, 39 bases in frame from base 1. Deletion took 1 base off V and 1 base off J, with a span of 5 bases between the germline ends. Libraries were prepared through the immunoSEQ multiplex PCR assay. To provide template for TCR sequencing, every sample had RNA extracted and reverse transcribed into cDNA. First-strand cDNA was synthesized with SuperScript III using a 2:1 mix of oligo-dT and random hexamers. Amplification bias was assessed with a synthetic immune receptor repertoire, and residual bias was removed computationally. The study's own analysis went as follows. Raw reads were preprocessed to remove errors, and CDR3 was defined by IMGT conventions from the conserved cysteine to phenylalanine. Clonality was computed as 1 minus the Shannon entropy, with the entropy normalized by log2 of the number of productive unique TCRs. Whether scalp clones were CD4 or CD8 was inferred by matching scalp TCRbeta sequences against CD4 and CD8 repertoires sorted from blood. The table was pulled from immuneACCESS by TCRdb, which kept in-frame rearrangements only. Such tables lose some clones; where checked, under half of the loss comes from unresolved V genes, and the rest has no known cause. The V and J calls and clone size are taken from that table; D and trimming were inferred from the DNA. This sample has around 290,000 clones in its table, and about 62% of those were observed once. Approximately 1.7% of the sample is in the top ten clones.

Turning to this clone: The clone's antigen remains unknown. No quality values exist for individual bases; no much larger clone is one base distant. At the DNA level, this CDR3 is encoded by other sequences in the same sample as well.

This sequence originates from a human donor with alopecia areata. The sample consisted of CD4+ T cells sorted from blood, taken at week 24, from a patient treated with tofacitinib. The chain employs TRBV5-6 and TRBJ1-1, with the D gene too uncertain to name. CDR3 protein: CASSLLRNTEAFF. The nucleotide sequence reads TGTGCCAGCAGCTTGTTGAGGAACACTGAAGCTTTCTTT.